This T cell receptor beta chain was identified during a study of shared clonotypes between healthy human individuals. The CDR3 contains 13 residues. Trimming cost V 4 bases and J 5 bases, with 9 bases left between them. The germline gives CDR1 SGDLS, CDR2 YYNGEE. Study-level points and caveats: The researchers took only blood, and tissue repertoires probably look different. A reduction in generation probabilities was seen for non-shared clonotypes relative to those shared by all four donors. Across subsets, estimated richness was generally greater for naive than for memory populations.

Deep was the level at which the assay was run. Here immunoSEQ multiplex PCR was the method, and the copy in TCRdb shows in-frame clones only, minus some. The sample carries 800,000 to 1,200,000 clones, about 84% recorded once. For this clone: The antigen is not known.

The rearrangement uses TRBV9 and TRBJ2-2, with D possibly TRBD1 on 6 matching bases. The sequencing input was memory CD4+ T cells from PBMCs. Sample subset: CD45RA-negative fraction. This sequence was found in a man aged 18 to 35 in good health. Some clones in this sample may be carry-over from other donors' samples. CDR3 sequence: CASSRGQTGELFF. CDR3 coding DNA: TGTGCCAGCAGCCGCGGACAGACCGGGGAGCTGTTTTTT.